This T cell receptor (beta chain) appears in the sequencing data of a study of Ad26.COV2.S vaccination and SARS-CoV-2 variants. Study-wide context: Enrolled in COV1001, the donor was in the Ad26.COV2.S trial arm, which received the vaccine.

Libraries were prepared by immunoSEQ multiplex PCR; TCRdb keeps only in-frame clonotypes and omits some of them. Of about 680,000 clones in the sample, 70% to 90% are singletons; the top ten hold 1.5%. General study results and limits: Placebo and vaccine recipients had non-spike TCR breadth that was similar.

Indicated treatment: roughly 20 received Ad26.COV2.S at low or high dose, single or two shots; 5 received placebo; per-sample allocation not given. Sample collection was performed on day 63 after the first vaccine or placebo injection. An Ad26 vector was used to express Wuhan-strain SARS-CoV-2 spike as the vaccine. J lost 4 bases, V lost 3 bases, and 9 bases had no gene match. The germline V gene has CDR1 SGHNT and CDR2 YENEEA. The length of the CDR3 is 16 residues. Only one count was recorded for this clone. Its antigen is currently unknown. This specimen was peripheral blood, taken in a trial of Ad26.COV2.S vaccine versus placebo. The chain combines TRBV11-3 with TRBJ2-1, with 7 nucleotides matching TRBD2. The TCR sequence derives from a person aged 18-60 years who received the Ad26.COV2.S COVID-19 vaccine or a placebo. The CDR3 DNA is TGTGCCAGCAGCTTTCGATCAGCGGGGCCATACAATGAGCAGTTCTTC. Amino acids: CASSFRSAGPYNEQFF.